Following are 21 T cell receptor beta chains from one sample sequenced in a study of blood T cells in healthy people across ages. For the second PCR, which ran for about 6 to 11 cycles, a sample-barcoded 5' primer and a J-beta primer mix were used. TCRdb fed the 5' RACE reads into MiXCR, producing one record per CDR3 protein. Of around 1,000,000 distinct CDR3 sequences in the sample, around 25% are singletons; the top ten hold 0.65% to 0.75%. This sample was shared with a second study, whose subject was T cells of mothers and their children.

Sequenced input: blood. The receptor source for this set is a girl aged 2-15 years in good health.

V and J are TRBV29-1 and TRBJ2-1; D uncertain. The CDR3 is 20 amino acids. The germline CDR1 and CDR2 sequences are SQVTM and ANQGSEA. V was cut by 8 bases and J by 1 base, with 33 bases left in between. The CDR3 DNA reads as TGCAGCCCCGAAGATAACCAGCTAGATTCTCTCCCATCTTCCTACAATGAGCAGTTCTTC. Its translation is CSPEDNQLDSLPSSYNEQFF.

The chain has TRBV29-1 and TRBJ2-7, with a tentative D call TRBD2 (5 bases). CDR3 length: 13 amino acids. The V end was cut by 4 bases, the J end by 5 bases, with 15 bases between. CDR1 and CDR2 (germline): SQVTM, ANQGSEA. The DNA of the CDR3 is TGCAGCGTTGCTGGGGAGTCGGGGAACGAGCAGTACTTC. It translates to CSVAGESGNEQYF.

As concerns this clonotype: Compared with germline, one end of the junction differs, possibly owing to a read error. The CDR3: CASSWTGGTEVFF. The CDR3 DNA follows: TGTGCCAGCAGCTGGACAGGGGGCACTGAAGTTTTCTTT. The gene calls are TRBV7-2 and TRBJ1-1; TRBD1 aligns across 11 bases. Looked up from germline, CDR1 is SGHTA and CDR2 is FQGNSA. This CDR3 has 13 residues.

The CDR3, as DNA: TGTGCCAGCACCAAGACTAGCGGGAGCCCCGGGAATGAGCAGTTCTTC. Translating it yields CASTKTSGSPGNEQFF. J is TRBJ2-1 and V is TRBV12-3 or TRBV12-4; 12 bases line up with TRBD2. The CDR3 spans 16 residues. The J segment lost 7 bases and the V segment lost 7 bases, leaving 11 bases of the junction unmatched.

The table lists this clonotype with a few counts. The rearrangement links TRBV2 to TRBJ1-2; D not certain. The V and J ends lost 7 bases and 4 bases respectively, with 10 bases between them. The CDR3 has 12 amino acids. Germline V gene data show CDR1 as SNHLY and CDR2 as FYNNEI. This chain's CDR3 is CASKDGFYGYTF. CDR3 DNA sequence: TGTGCCAGCAAGGACGGCTTCTATGGCTACACCTTC.

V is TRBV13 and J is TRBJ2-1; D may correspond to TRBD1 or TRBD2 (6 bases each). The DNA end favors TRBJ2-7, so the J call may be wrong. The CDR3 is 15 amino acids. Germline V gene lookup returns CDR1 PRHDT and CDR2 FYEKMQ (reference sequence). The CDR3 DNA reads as TGTGCCAGCAGCTCCTTCCTAGGGGGAGGCTACGAGCAGTACTTC. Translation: CASSSFLGGGYEQYF.

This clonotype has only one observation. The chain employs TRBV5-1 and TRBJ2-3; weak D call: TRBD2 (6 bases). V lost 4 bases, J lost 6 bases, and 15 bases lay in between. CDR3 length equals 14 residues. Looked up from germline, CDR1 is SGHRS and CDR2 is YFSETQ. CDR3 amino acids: CASSRGTSVDTQYF. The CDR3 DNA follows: TGCGCCAGCAGCCGCGGGACGTCGGTCGATACGCAGTATTTT.

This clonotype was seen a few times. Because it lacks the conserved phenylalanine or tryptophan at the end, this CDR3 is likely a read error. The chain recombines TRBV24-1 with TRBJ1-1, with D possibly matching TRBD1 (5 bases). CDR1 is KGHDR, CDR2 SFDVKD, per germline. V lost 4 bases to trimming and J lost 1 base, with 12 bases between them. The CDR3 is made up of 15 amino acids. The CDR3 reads CATSDETQGNTEAFL. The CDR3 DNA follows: TGTGCCACCAGTGACGAGACTCAGGGGAACACTGAAGCTTTCCTT.

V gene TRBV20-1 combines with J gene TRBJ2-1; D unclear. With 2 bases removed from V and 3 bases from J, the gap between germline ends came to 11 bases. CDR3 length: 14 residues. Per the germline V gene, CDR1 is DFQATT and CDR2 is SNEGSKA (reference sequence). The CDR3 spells CSARSRMLYNEQFF. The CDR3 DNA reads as TGCAGTGCTAGATCCAGGATGCTCTACAATGAGCAGTTCTTC.

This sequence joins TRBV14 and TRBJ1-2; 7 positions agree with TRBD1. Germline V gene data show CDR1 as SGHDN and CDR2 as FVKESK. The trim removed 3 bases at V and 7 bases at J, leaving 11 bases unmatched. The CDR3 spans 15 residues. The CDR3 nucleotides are TGTGCCAGCAGCCACATGAATACAGGGGTCGGTGGCTACACCTTC. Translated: CASSHMNTGVGGYTF.

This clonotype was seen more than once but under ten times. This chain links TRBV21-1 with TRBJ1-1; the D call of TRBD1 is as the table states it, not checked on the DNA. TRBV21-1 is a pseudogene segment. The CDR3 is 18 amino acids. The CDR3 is CASSKGQGVGRLNTEAFF. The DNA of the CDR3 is TGTGCCAGCAGCAAAGGGCAAGGAGTAGGGCGCCTGAACACTGAAGCTTTCTTT.

Here the CDR3 reads CASSTPRQGATPGSYEQYF. The CDR3 nucleotides are TGTGCCAGCAGCACCCCCCGACAGGGCGCTACCCCGGGGAGCTACGAGCAGTACTTC. The genes are TRBV9 and TRBJ2-7; 7 bases fit TRBD1. V was pared by 4 bases and J by 3 bases, with 22 bases of the junction left unmatched. In germline, CDR1 is SGDLS, CDR2 YYNGEE. This CDR3 contains 19 residues. Complete variable domain (other parts from reference TRBV9 and TRBJ2-7): DSGVTQTPKHLITATGQRVTLRCSPRSGDLSVYWYQQSLDQGLQFLIQYYNGEERAKGNILERFSAQQFPDLHSELNLSSLELGDSALYFCASSTPRQGATPGSYEQYFGPGTRLTVT.

The CDR3 loop reads CASRTSGTLFEEQYF. In DNA form, the CDR3 reads TGCGCCAGCCGGACTAGCGGGACCCTTTTCGAGGAGCAGTACTTC. The genes are TRBV5-1 and TRBJ2-7; 12 bases fit TRBD2. Germline V CDR1 and CDR2: SGHRS, YFSETQ. Trimming removed 7 bases from V and 7 bases from J; junction bases left unmatched: 12. The CDR3 loop spans 15 amino acids. Looking up the rest from reference TRBV5-1 and TRBJ2-7 gives the full variable domain: KAGVTQTPRYLIKTRGQQVTLSCSPISGHRSVSWYQQTPGQGLQFLFEYFSETQRNKGNFPGRFSGRQFSNSRSEMNVSTLELGDSALYLCASRTSGTLFEEQYFGPGTRLTVT.

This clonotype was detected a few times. The CDR3 sequence: CASTLLGPGETQYF. DNA for the CDR3: TGTGCCAGCACCCTCTTGGGACCGGGAGAGACCCAGTACTTC. The chain couples TRBV7-2 to TRBJ2-5; D possibly uses TRBD1 or TRBD2 (5 bases each). Trimming took 7 bases from V and 4 from J, leaving 16 bases between them. The CDR3 runs to 14 residues. Germline V lookup: CDR1 SGHTA, CDR2 FQGNSA.

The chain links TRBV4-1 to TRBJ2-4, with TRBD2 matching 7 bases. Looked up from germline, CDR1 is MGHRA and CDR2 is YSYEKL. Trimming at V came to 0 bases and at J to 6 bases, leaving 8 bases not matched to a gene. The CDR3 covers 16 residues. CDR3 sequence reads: CASSQELAPSGNIQYF. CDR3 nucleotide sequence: TGCGCCAGCAGCCAAGAACTAGCGCCTTCGGGAAACATTCAGTACTTC.

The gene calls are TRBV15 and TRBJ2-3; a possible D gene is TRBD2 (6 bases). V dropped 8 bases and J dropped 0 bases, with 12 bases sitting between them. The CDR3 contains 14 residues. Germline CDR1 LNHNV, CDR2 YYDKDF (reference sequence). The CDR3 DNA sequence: TGTGCCACCTTGGGCGGGACTAGCACAGATACGCAGTATTTT. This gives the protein CATLGGTSTDTQYF.

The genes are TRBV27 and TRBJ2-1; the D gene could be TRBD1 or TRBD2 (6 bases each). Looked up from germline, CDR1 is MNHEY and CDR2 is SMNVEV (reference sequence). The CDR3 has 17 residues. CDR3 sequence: CATRGLAEIPSNNEQFF. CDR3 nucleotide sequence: TGTGCAACTCGGGGGCTAGCAGAGATTCCCTCGAACAATGAGCAGTTCTTC.

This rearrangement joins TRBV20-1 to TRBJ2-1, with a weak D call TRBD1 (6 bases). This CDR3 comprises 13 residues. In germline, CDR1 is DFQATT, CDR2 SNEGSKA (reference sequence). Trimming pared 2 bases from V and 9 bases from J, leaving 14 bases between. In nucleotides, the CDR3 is TGCAGTGCTAGAAGTGGGGGCGGTCCTGAGCAGTTCTTC. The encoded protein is CSARSGGGPEQFF.

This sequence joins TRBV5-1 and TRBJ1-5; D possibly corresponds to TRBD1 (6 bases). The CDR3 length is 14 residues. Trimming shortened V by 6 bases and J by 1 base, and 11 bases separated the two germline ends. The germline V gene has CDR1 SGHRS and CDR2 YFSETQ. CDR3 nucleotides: TGCGCCAGCACGGGAGGGGGAAGCAATCAGCCCCAGCATTTT. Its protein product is CASTGGGSNQPQHF.

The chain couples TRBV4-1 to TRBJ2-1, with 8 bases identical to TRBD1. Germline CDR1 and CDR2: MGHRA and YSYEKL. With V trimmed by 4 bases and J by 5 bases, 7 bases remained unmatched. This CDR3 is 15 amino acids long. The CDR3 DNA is TGCGCCAGCAGCCTGAACAGGGGGTGGGACAATGAGCAGTTCTTC. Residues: CASSLNRGWDNEQFF.

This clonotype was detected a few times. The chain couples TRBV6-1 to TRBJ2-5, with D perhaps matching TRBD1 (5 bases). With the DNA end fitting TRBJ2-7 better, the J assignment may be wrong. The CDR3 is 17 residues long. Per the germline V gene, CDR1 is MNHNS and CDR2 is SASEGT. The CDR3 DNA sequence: TGTGCCAGCAGGGGGAACGACAGAAATAGTATTCCCTACGAGCAGTACTTC. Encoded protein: CASRGNDRNSIPYEQYF.